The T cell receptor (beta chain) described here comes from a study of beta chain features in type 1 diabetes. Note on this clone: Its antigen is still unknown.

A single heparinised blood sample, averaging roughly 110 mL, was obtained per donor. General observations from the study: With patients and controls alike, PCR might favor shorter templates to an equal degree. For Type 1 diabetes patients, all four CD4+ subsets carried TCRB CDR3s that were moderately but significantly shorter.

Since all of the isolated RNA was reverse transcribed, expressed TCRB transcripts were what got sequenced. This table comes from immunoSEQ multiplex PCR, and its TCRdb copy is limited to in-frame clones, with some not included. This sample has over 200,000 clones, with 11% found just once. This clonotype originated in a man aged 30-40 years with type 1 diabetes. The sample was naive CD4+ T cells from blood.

Here the CDR3 DNA reads TGTGCCAGCAGTCCACAGGGGTGGGAGACCCAGTACTTC. Protein: CASSPQGWETQYF. V gene TRBV2 combines with J gene TRBJ2-5; 7 nucleotides align to TRBD1. J gave up 5 bases and V 5 bases, and 5 bases lay outside the gene matches. The CDR3 has 13 residues. The germline CDR1 and CDR2 sequences are SNHLY and FYNNEI.